The 9 T cell receptor beta chains in this list originate from one sample, sequenced in a study of OX40 agonist ivuxolimab in advanced cancers. TCRdb keeps only in-frame clones here, not all; method: immunoSEQ multiplex PCR. Here the sample spans some 70,000 clones, more than 70% being singletons. This sample comprised CD4+ or CD8+ T cells sorted from blood, obtained in a trial of the OX40 agonist ivuxolimab. All receptors derive from an adult with an advanced solid tumor such as melanoma, head and neck, liver or kidney cancer.

The chain couples TRBV6-1 to TRBJ2-6; D unclear. The germline CDR1 and CDR2 sequences are MNHNS and SASEGT. The CDR3 has 16 residues. V lost 1 base and J 2 bases, leaving 9 bases between the germline ends. This chain's CDR3 is CASSEEMSPGANVLTF. CDR3 nucleotide sequence: TGTGCCAGCAGTGAAGAGATGTCCCCTGGGGCCAACGTCCTGACTTTC.

The chain carries TRBV5-4 and TRBJ2-5; 8 bases line up with TRBD1. Germline V gives CDR1 SGHNT, CDR2 YYREEE (reference sequence). CDR3 length equals 16 residues. With V trimmed by 0 bases and J by 4 bases, 8 bases remained unmatched. CDR3 DNA sequence: TGTGCCAGCAGCTTGGGGACAGGGTGGTTTGGAGAGACCCAGTACTTC. Amino acids: CASSLGTGWFGETQYF. Full variable domain (rest looked up from reference TRBV5-4 and TRBJ2-5): ETGVTQSPTHLIKTRGQQVTLRCSSQSGHNTVSWYQQALGQGPQFIFQYYREEENGRGNFPPRFSGLQFPNYSSELNVNALELDDSALYLCASSLGTGWFGETQYFGPGTRLLVL.

The chain combines TRBV5-1 with TRBJ2-5; the D gene is possibly TRBD1 (6 bases). Germline CDR1 is SGHRS and CDR2 is YFSETQ. This CDR3 comprises 14 residues. Trimming removed 0 bases from V and 5 bases from J, with 11 bases in between. CDR3 residues: CASSLAGTSETQYF. The CDR3 DNA reads TGCGCCAGCAGCTTGGCGGGGACATCTGAGACCCAGTACTTC.

CDR3 residues: CASSLNAGHSYEQYF. The CDR3 DNA follows: TGTGCCAGCAGCCTGAATGCCGGACACTCCTACGAGCAGTACTTC. The chain employs TRBV7-9 and TRBJ2-7; a weak D match, TRBD1 (5 bases). Trimming shortened V by 5 bases and J by 0 bases, and 14 bases separated the two germline ends. CDR3 length: 15 amino acids. Germline V CDR1 and CDR2: SEHNR, FQNEAQ (reference sequence).

This clone has just a few counts. The chain couples TRBV7-2 to TRBJ1-5, with 8 bases matching TRBD1. Germline lookup yields CDR1 SGHTA and CDR2 FQGNSA. Trimming took 1 base from V and 4 from J; bases not matched to a gene: 3. The CDR3 length is 15 residues. CDR3: CASSLVGQENQPQHF. DNA for the CDR3: TGTGCCAGCAGCTTAGTGGGACAGGAAAATCAGCCCCAGCATTTT.

The chain carries TRBV6-5 and TRBJ1-1; D gene uncertain. The CDR3 spans 13 residues. Trimming pared 6 bases from V and 3 bases from J, leaving 11 bases between. Per the germline V gene, CDR1 is MNHEY and CDR2 is SVGAGI. The CDR3 bases are TGTGCCAGCAGCAATTGGGAGGACACTGAAGCTTTCTTT. The encoded protein is CASSNWEDTEAFF.

Here the CDR3 DNA reads TGTGCCAGCTCACCCAACAGGGGCCCCTACGAGCAGTACTTC. Encoded protein: CASSPNRGPYEQYF. The V and J genes are TRBV18 and TRBJ2-7, with 7 bases that match TRBD1. The CDR3 runs to 14 residues. Germline CDR1 KGHSH, CDR2 LQKENI. J lost 2 bases, V lost 3 bases, and 4 bases had no gene match.

This clone was counted at least ten times. CDR3 DNA: TGCAGTGCCGGACTTGGATACGAGCAGTACTTC. Its protein is CSAGLGYEQYF. The rearrangement joins TRBV20-1 to TRBJ2-7; TRBD2 might be the D (5 bases). The CDR3 covers 11 residues. Trimming stripped 6 bases from V and 4 bases from J, with 10 bases between. Germline CDR1 DFQATT, CDR2 SNEGSKA (reference sequence).

V usage is TRBV6-6 and J usage is TRBJ1-2, with 8 bases lining up with TRBD1. The V segment lost 7 bases and the J segment 2 bases; nucleotides outside the gene matches: 12. CDR1 MNHNY and CDR2 SVGAGI come from the germline V gene (reference sequence). The CDR3 consists of 16 residues. The DNA of the CDR3 is TGTGCCAGCACCCCACGAAACAGGGGGTACAACTATGGCTACACCTTC. Protein: CASTPRNRGYNYGYTF.